The clone carrying this TCR beta chain has ten or more counts. Its antigen is still unknown. One end of the junction fails to match germline, which may point to a read error. The sample is drawn from a study of Graves' ophthalmopathy and Graves' hyperthyroidism. As for the study in general: The blood sample was drawn at first diagnosis and before any treatment.

Study outcomes and limitations: For separating ophthalmopathy from stable hyperthyroidism, a 13-signature model gave approximately 90% sensitivity and roughly 83% specificity. Most thyroid-expanded clonotypes exceeding 0.001 frequency were also found in blood.

Other autoimmune diseases, uncontrolled infections, pregnancy and lactation each led to patient exclusion. Investigators amplified TCR beta CDR3 regions from RNA transcripts. The authors performed first-round RT-PCR with HTBI primers and then a second-round multiplex PCR. TCRdb processed the multiplex PCR reads anew with MiXCR; each CDR3 protein has one entry. The data hold approximately 700,000 distinct CDR3 sequences, with over 40% observed a single time. Germline loops: CDR1 SGHRS, CDR2 YFSETQ. The CDR3 runs to 13 residues. The sequencing sample was made of peripheral blood. The chain has TRBV5-1 and TRBJ2-5, with D unclear. This receptor was taken from an adult man with Graves' ophthalmopathy. The CDR3 DNA sequence: TGTGCCAGCAGCTTAGCCGGGCTGGAGACCCAGTACTTC. Encoded protein: CASSLAGLETQYF.